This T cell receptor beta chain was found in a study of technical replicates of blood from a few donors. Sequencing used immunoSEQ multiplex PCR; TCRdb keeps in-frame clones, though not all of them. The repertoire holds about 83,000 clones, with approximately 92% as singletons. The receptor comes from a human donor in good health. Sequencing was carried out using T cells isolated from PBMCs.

DNA for the CDR3: TGTGCCTGGAAGGTCCCGGACTCTTCTAGCACAGATACGCAGTATTTT. It specifies CAWKVPDSSSTDTQYF. The chain carries TRBV30 and TRBJ2-3, with TRBD2 as a possible D gene (5 bases). Between the trimmed V and J ends, which lost 4 bases and 0 bases, there was a span of 17 bases. The CDR3 contains 16 residues. Germline CDR1 is GTSNPN and CDR2 is SVGIG (reference sequence).